This T cell receptor beta chain was sequenced for a study of blood T cells in healthy people across ages. Study observations and caveats: Expanded clonotype changes were possibly confounded by unknown donor CMV status.

Trimming took 10 bases from V and 5 from J, leaving 11 bases between them. The CDR3 is 12 amino acids. Researchers report isolating at least 6.5 million PBMCs per sample. For this clonotype: Its antigen is not known.

Sample-barcoded 5' priming and a J-beta primer mix drove a second PCR of roughly 6 to 12 cycles. A minimum of 2.5 million CDR3-containing paired-end reads was obtained for each sample. TCRdb analysed the 5' RACE reads with MiXCR anew, one entry per CDR3 protein. The data show around 1.1 million distinct CDR3 sequences, around two fifths seen once. This receptor was identified in a man between 18 and 35 years old in good health. V usage is TRBV12-3 or TRBV12-4 and J usage is TRBJ2-2, with D hard to call. Sequenced material: blood. The CDR3 nucleotides are TGTGCCACTACAAATAAGACCGGGGAGCTGTTTTTT. It translates to CATTNKTGELFF.